Below, 18 T cell receptor beta chains from the same sample are listed, as sequenced in a study of T cells in localized non-small cell lung cancer. Data came from immunoSEQ multiplex PCR; TCRdb stores just in-frame clones and leaves some out. The table has about 70,000 clones, around 85% seen once. The sample here was peripheral blood, taken before any cancer treatment. These receptors were taken from a male donor older than 55 with stage III squamous cell lung carcinoma.

The genes are TRBV10-3 and TRBJ1-4, with TRBD1 matching 7 bases. Per germline, CDR1 ENHRY and CDR2 SYGVKD. The V gene end was trimmed by 10 bases and the J gene end by 8 bases; junction bases not matched to a gene: 7. The CDR3 loop spans 12 amino acids. CDR3 nucleotides: TGTGCCACAGGAGGGACAGAAGAAAAACTGTTTTTT. Its protein product is CATGGTEEKLFF.

The chain links TRBV7-9 to TRBJ2-1; 9 bases fit TRBD1. The germline gives CDR1 SEHNR, CDR2 FQNEAQ (reference sequence). This CDR3 is 15 amino acids long. Trimming cost V 6 bases and J 1 base; bases outside gene matches: 4. CDR3 sequence (DNA): TGTGCCAGCAGTCCGGACAGGGGTTCCTACAATGAGCAGTTCTTC. It codes for CASSPDRGSYNEQFF.

This clone ranks as medium-sized. This rearrangement joins TRBV27 to TRBJ2-5; no definite D call. The CDR3 is 15 amino acids. Germline V gene data show CDR1 as MNHEY and CDR2 as SMNVEV (reference sequence). V was pared by 2 bases and J by 5 bases, with 15 bases between. The CDR3 here is CASSLAAAVGETQYF. In DNA, the CDR3 is TGTGCCAGCAGTTTAGCAGCCGCGGTGGGTGAGACCCAGTACTTC.

The rearrangement joins TRBV6-5 to TRBJ2-1, with D maybe TRBD2 (5 bases). Trimming stripped 5 bases from V and 0 bases from J, with 11 bases between. The germline V gene has CDR1 MNHEY and CDR2 SVGAGI. The CDR3 consists of 15 residues. CDR3 sequence reads: CASSIRRSSYNEQFF. The CDR3 DNA is TGTGCCAGCAGTATAAGGAGGAGCTCCTACAATGAGCAGTTCTTC.

The CDR3 coding sequence is TGCAGCGTCAGGGCGCGTGGACAGCCCCAGCATTTT. It is translated as CSVRARGQPQHF. The rearrangement links TRBV29-1 to TRBJ1-5; D is possibly TRBD1 (5 bases). Germline values: CDR1 SQVTM, CDR2 ANQGSEA. V was pared by 6 bases and J by 7 bases, with 13 bases between. The CDR3 runs 12 residues.

This sequence joins TRBV4-3 and TRBJ2-1; TRBD1 agrees at 9 bases. Unmatched junction bases numbered 8, after V lost 0 bases and J lost 5 bases. Germline CDR1 and CDR2: LGHNA and YSLEER. The length of the CDR3 is 17 residues. The CDR3 coding sequence is TGCGCCAGCAGCCAAGATATCGGACAGGGGTTCGACAATGAGCAGTTCTTC. This encodes CASSQDIGQGFDNEQFF.

V usage is TRBV12-5 and J usage is TRBJ2-1; D may be TRBD2 (7 bases). The CDR3 has 16 amino acids. Trimming took 6 bases from V and 3 from J, leaving 18 bases between them. The germline gives CDR1 LGHNT, CDR2 FRNRAP. CDR3 amino acids: CASGLTQGGGYNEQFF. Here the CDR3 DNA reads TGTGCTAGTGGGCTCACCCAGGGAGGGGGCTACAATGAGCAGTTCTTC. Full variable domain (remainder filled in from reference TRBV12-5 and TRBJ2-1): DARVTQTPRHKVTEMGQEVTMRCQPILGHNTVFWYRQTMMQGLELLAYFRNRAPLDDSGMPKDRFSAEMPDATLATLKIQPSEPRDSAVYFCASGLTQGGGYNEQFFGPGTRLTVL.

The V gene is TRBV7-8, the J gene TRBJ2-3; TRBD2 aligns across 13 bases. The CDR3 runs 15 residues. Germline loops: CDR1 SGHVS, CDR2 FQNEAQ. J was trimmed by 5 bases and V by 9 bases; bases with no gene match: 8. The CDR3 DNA sequence: TGTGCCAGTAGACTAGCGGGGGGCGGCGGAGATACGCAGTATTTT. Protein product: CASRLAGGGGDTQYF.

The chain carries TRBV7-8 and TRBJ2-3; D remains ambiguous. From germline, CDR1 is SGHVS and CDR2 FQNEAQ. V lost 4 bases and J lost 1, with 3 bases in between. The CDR3 spans 12 residues. Here the CDR3 reads CASSSRTDTQYF. CDR3 coding DNA: TGTGCCAGCAGCTCACGCACAGATACGCAGTATTTT. The full variable domain, completed using reference TRBV7-8 and TRBJ2-3, is GAGVSQSPRYKVAKRGQDVALRCDPISGHVSLFWYQQALGQGPEFLTYFQNEAQLDKSGLPSDRFFAERPEGSVSTLKIQRTQQEDSAVYLCASSSRTDTQYFGPGTRLTVL.

The chain joins TRBV10-3 to TRBJ1-6, with a tentative D call TRBD1 (5 bases). V lost 3 bases and J 8 bases, leaving 17 bases between the germline ends. The CDR3 totals 16 residues. Per the germline V gene, CDR1 is ENHRY and CDR2 is SYGVKD. In DNA form, the CDR3 reads TGTGCCATCAGTGAAATAGGGGCAACAGCAGATTCACCCCTCCACTTT. Protein: CAISEIGATADSPLHF.

In its sample, this clone is medium-sized. This CDR3 is also generated by other DNA sequences in the sample. This chain connects TRBV6-5 to TRBJ1-4, with D possibly matching TRBD1 (5 bases). This CDR3 has 13 residues. From germline, CDR1 is MNHEY and CDR2 SVGAGI. The V and J ends lost 5 bases and 11 bases respectively, with 15 bases between them. The CDR3 DNA reads as TGTGCCAGCAGTAGTATTCAGGGCTCCAAACTGTTTTTT. It specifies CASSSIQGSKLFF.

The V gene is TRBV27, the J gene TRBJ1-1; a weak D match, TRBD1 (5 bases). Germline assignment: CDR1 MNHEY and CDR2 SMNVEV (reference sequence). V lost 3 bases to trimming and J lost 1 base, with 9 bases between them. CDR3 size: 14 residues. The CDR3 DNA is TGTGCCAGCAGTTTGTGGCAGGGGAACACTGAAGCTTTCTTT. This sequence encodes CASSLWQGNTEAFF.

V and J are TRBV4-1 and TRBJ1-4; D remains ambiguous. This CDR3 is 16 amino acids long. Germline-derived CDR1 and CDR2 are MGHRA and YSYEKL. The V end lost 2 bases, the J end lost 0 bases, and 10 bases lay between the germline ends. The CDR3 is CASSQSGFATNEKLFF. The CDR3 DNA reads TGCGCCAGCAGCCAATCCGGGTTCGCAACTAATGAAAAACTGTTTTTT.

The chain couples TRBV7-9 to TRBJ1-2; D unresolved. Looked up from germline, CDR1 is SEHNR and CDR2 is FQNEAQ (reference sequence). The CDR3 is 14 residues long. Trimming removed 0 bases at V and 2 bases at J, with 7 bases between. The chain's CDR3 is CASSLATTNYGYTF. The CDR3 DNA is TGTGCCAGCAGCTTAGCGACGACGAACTATGGCTACACCTTC.

For this clone: The junction departs from germline at one end; a sequencing error may be responsible. This rearrangement joins TRBV6-1 to TRBJ2-7; D not resolved. There are 12 residues in the CDR3. Looked up from germline, CDR1 is MNHNS and CDR2 is SASEGT. CDR3 amino acids: CVSSVGGHEQYF. The CDR3 DNA follows: TGTGTCAGCAGTGTTGGTGGCCACGAGCAGTACTTC.

This chain uses TRBV9 with TRBJ2-7, with D unclear. Germline-derived CDR1 and CDR2 are SGDLS and YYNGEE. V gave up 0 bases and J gave up 6 bases, with 10 bases separating them. The CDR3 contains 13 residues. CDR3 nucleotides: TGTGCCAGCAGCGTAGGGCGTTTCTCCGAGCAGTACTTC. Protein sequence: CASSVGRFSEQYF.

CDR3 nucleotide sequence: TGTGCCAGCAGCTTAGGGTACTACGAGCAGTACTTC. It encodes CASSLGYYEQYF. The genes are TRBV7-9 and TRBJ2-7; D is ambiguous. Trimming removed 1 base at V and 3 bases at J, with 4 bases between. The CDR3 contains 12 residues. The germline V gene has CDR1 SEHNR and CDR2 FQNEAQ (reference sequence).

V is TRBV2 and J is TRBJ2-7, with D unresolved. Germline CDR1 and CDR2: SNHLY and FYNNEI. The V and J ends lost 5 bases and 7 bases respectively, with 12 bases between them. This CDR3 spans 12 amino acids. In DNA form, the CDR3 reads TGTGCCAGCAGTTTTCCCGTGGGGGAGCAGTACTTC. Protein product: CASSFPVGEQYF.